What follows are 18 T cell receptor beta chains derived from one specimen sequenced in a study of early T cells in non-severe SARS-CoV-2 infection. TCRdb ran MiXCR on the 5' RACE reads and lists one entry per CDR3 protein. The sample includes 65,000 to 75,000 distinct CDR3 sequences, roughly 13% of them seen just once. The sample taken for sequencing was whole blood. The receptors were gathered from an adult who was a healthcare worker with PCR-confirmed SARS-CoV-2 infection or an uninfected control (not recorded which).

This clonotype has a single count. This chain uses TRBV18 with TRBJ2-6; D call uncertain. The CDR3 is 14 amino acids. V dropped 3 bases and J dropped 4 bases, with 7 bases sitting between them. Germline V gene sequence: CDR1 KGHSH, CDR2 LQKENI. CDR3 coding DNA: TGTGCCAGCTCACCCCCCGCCGGGGCCAACGTCCTGACTTTC. This translates into CASSPPAGANVLTF.

This clonotype was counted at least ten times. CDR3 sequence: CATWDRSTDTQYF. CDR3 nucleotide sequence: TGTGCCACCTGGGACAGGAGCACAGATACGCAGTATTTT. The V gene is TRBV2, the J gene TRBJ2-3, with 8 bases fitting TRBD1. After removal of 10 bases from V and 0 bases from J, the junction contained 3 bases not matched to a gene. The CDR3 has 13 amino acids. The V gene's germline CDR1 is SNHLY and CDR2 FYNNEI. Combining the CDR3 with reference TRBV2 and TRBJ2-3 gives the whole variable domain EPEVTQTPSHQVTQMGQEVILRCVPISNHLYFYWYRQILGQKVEFLVSFYNNEISEKSEIFDDQFSVERPDGSNFTLKIRSTKLEDSAMYFCATWDRSTDTQYFGPGTRLTVL.

A word on this clonotype: Sequence at one end of the junction differs from germline and may be a read error. This chain joins TRBV5-1 and TRBJ1-6; no firm D call. This CDR3 has 15 amino acids. Germline CDR1 reads SGHRS; CDR2 reads YFSETQ. Written as DNA, the CDR3 is TGCGCCGGCAGCTTGGCCGGAGAGGGTAGTTCACCCCTCCACTTT. This translates into CAGSLAGEGSSPLHF. The full variable domain, rest sourced from reference TRBV5-1 and TRBJ1-6, is KAGVTQTPRYLIKTRGQQVTLSCSPISGHRSVSWYQQTPGQGLQFLFEYFSETQRNKGNFPGRFSGRQFSNSRSEMNVSTLELGDSALYLCAGSLAGEGSSPLHFGNGTRLTVT.

This clonotype showed up many times. The CDR3 nucleotides are TGTGCCAGCTCACCATCGGGTGAGCAGTTCTTC. It encodes CASSPSGEQFF. V is TRBV18 and J is TRBJ2-1; D unclear. V lost 2 bases and J lost 9, with 5 bases in between. Germline lookup yields CDR1 KGHSH and CDR2 LQKENI. The CDR3 runs 11 residues.

The CDR3 protein is CASDGGRAFF. In nucleotides, the CDR3 is TGTGCCAGCGACGGTGGGCGAGCTTTCTTT. V gene TRBV6-6 combines with J gene TRBJ1-1, with no clear D. V shed 8 bases and J shed 10 bases, with 11 bases lying between them. Germline CDR1 is MNHNY and CDR2 is SVGAGI (reference sequence). The CDR3 length is 10 residues.

The V call is TRBV4-3, the J call TRBJ2-7; D tentatively reads TRBD1 or TRBD2 (5 bases each). Trimming cost V 0 bases and J 6 bases, with 15 bases left between them. Germline V gene lookup returns CDR1 LGHNA and CDR2 YSLEER. There are 15 residues in the CDR3. The CDR3, as DNA: TGCGCCAGCAGCCAAGAGGGTAGGCCTGGGGGCGAGCAGTACTTC. Protein product: CASSQEGRPGGEQYF.

The V and J genes are TRBV6-5 and TRBJ2-5, with TRBD1 as a possible D gene (6 bases). The CDR3 loop spans 13 amino acids. The V end lost 3 bases, the J end lost 5 bases, and 10 bases lay between the germline ends. Germline V lookup: CDR1 MNHEY, CDR2 SVGAGI. The CDR3 here is CASSYNRAETQYF. The CDR3 region has the DNA TGTGCCAGCAGTTATAACAGGGCCGAGACCCAGTACTTC.

This clonotype was detected only a few times. The CDR3 nucleotides are TGTGCCAGCAGTGACTCGGAGGGAGGGCCCTACGAGCAGTACTTC. Encoded protein: CASSDSEGGPYEQYF. V gene TRBV6-4 combines with J gene TRBJ2-7; 7 nucleotides agree with TRBD2. After removal of 0 bases from V and 2 bases from J, the junction contained 4 bases not matched to a gene. Germline CDR1 and CDR2: MRHNA and SNTAGT. CDR3 size: 15 residues.

This clonotype was detected many times. The rearrangement links TRBV6-2 or TRBV6-3 to TRBJ1-4; the D is unclear. The germline CDR1 and CDR2 sequences are MNHEY and SVGEGT. This CDR3 has 11 amino acids. Trimming removed 5 bases from V and 8 bases from J, with 6 bases in between. CDR3 nucleotides: TGTGCCAGCAGTCCCCGCGAAAAACTGTTTTTT. Residues: CASSPREKLFF.

The sample holds many counts of this clonotype. The rearrangement joins TRBV7-3 to TRBJ2-7; D gene unclear. The CDR3 spans 13 residues. In germline, CDR1 is SGHTA, CDR2 FQGTGA. V was clipped by 2 bases and J by 5 bases, with 10 bases between them. CDR3 in DNA: TGTGCCAGCAGCTTATCAGAGACCCACGAGCAGTACTTC. It is translated as CASSLSETHEQYF. Supplemented by reference TRBV7-3 and TRBJ2-7, the full variable domain reads GAGVSQTPSNKVTEKGKYVELRCDPISGHTALYWYRQSLGQGPEFLIYFQGTGAADDSGLPNDRFFAVRPEGSVSTLKIQRTERGDSAVYLCASSLSETHEQYFGPGTRLTVT.

This clonotype occurred a few times. This sequence joins TRBV20-1 and TRBJ2-1; TRBD2 is a possible D gene (7 bases). V lost 5 bases and J 6 bases, leaving 26 bases between the germline ends. Germline CDR1 reads DFQATT; CDR2 reads SNEGSKA (reference sequence). This CDR3 has 17 residues. CDR3 region: CSAFTGGSKKRGNEQFF. As DNA, the CDR3 is TGCAGTGCTTTCACGGGGGGCAGCAAAAAGCGGGGCAATGAGCAGTTCTTC.

V gene TRBV5-6 combines with J gene TRBJ2-7; 8 bases fit TRBD1. Per the germline V gene, CDR1 is SGHDT and CDR2 is YYEEEE. This CDR3 is 16 amino acids long. Trimming took 3 bases from V and 3 from J; bases not matched to a gene: 11. The CDR3 spells CASSWAGTGRYYEQYF. The CDR3 DNA follows: TGTGCCAGCAGCTGGGCCGGGACAGGTCGATACTACGAGCAGTACTTC. The entire variable domain, with the rest obtained from reference TRBV5-6 and TRBJ2-7, is as follows: DAGVTQSPTHLIKTRGQQVTLRCSPKSGHDTVSWYQQALGQGPQFIFQYYEEEERQRGNFPDRFSGHQFPNYSSELNVNALLLGDSALYLCASSWAGTGRYYEQYFGPGTRLTVT.

This clonotype was seen at least ten times. The chain joins TRBV30 to TRBJ2-6; D gene ambiguous. The V end was cut by 0 bases, the J end by 4 bases, with 10 bases between. CDR3 length equals 15 residues. CDR1 and CDR2 from the germline V gene are GTSNPN and SVGIG (reference sequence). The chain's CDR3 is CAWSVTSDGANVLTF. The CDR3 bases are TGTGCCTGGAGTGTAACAAGTGACGGGGCCAACGTCCTGACTTTC. Drawing the rest from reference TRBV30 and TRBJ2-6, the complete variable domain is SQTIHQWPATLVQPVGSPLSLECTVEGTSNPNLYWYRQAAGRGLQLLFYSVGIGQISSEVPQNLSASRPQDRQFILSSKKLLLSDSGFYLCAWSVTSDGANVLTFGAGSRLTVL.

This clonotype turned up a few times. CDR3 nucleotides: TGTGCCAGCAGACCTCTCGCAGGATCCGGTTCACCCCTCCACTTT. It yields the protein CASRPLAGSGSPLHF. The chain links TRBV6-6 to TRBJ1-6; D ambiguous. Germline V gene data show CDR1 as MNHNY and CDR2 as SVGAGI (reference sequence). The CDR3 has 15 residues. Trimming removed 6 bases from V and 9 bases from J, with 18 bases in between.

The rearrangement joins TRBV4-3 to TRBJ1-2; 7 bases match TRBD1. Per the germline V gene, CDR1 is LGHNA and CDR2 is YSLEER. This CDR3 spans 15 amino acids. V lost 0 bases to trimming and J lost 4 bases; unmatched junction nucleotides: 5. The CDR3 loop reads CASSQDGAGGYGYTF. The CDR3 nucleotides are TGCGCCAGCAGCCAAGATGGGGCAGGGGGCTATGGCTACACCTTC.

This clonotype was seen a few times. The gene calls are TRBV9 and TRBJ2-1; D call uncertain. The length of the CDR3 is 13 residues. Per the germline V gene, CDR1 is SGDLS and CDR2 is YYNGEE. Trimming left V 2 bases short and J 5 bases short, with 8 bases between. The CDR3 DNA reads as TGTGCCAGCAGCGTCGGATTTAACAATGAGCAGTTCTTC. Encoded protein: CASSVGFNNEQFF.

This clonotype has ten or more counts. CDR3 sequence: CASSWGQGSNYGYTF. DNA for the CDR3: TGTGCCAGCAGCTGGGGACAGGGATCGAACTATGGCTACACCTTC. The chain couples TRBV5-4 to TRBJ1-2; 9 nucleotides match TRBD1. The CDR3 spans 15 residues. The V segment lost 3 bases and the J segment 2 bases; nucleotides outside the gene matches: 5. Germline CDR1 reads SGHNT; CDR2 reads YYREEE (reference sequence).

The genes are TRBV7-2 and TRBJ2-5; D is unresolved. The CDR3 runs 14 residues. With 5 bases removed from V and 2 bases from J, the gap between germline ends came to 12 bases. CDR1 is SGHTA, CDR2 FQGNSA, per germline. The CDR3 region is CASSVTVKQETQYF. CDR3 in DNA: TGTGCCAGCAGCGTTACAGTGAAGCAAGAGACCCAGTACTTC. Full variable domain (remainder filled in from reference TRBV7-2 and TRBJ2-5): GAGVSQSPSNKVTEKGKDVELRCDPISGHTALYWYRQSLGQGLEFLIYFQGNSAPDKSGLPSDRFSAERTGGSVSTLTIQRTQQEDSAVYLCASSVTVKQETQYFGPGTRLLVL.